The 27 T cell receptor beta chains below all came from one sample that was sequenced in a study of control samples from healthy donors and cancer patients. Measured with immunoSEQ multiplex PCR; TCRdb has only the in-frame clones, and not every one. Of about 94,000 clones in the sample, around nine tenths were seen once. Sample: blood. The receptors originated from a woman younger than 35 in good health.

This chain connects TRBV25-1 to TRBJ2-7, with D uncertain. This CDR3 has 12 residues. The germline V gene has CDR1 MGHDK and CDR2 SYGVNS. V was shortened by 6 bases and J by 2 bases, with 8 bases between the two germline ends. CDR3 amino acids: CASRGETYEQYF. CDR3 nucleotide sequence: TGTGCCAGCAGAGGCGAGACCTACGAGCAGTACTTC.

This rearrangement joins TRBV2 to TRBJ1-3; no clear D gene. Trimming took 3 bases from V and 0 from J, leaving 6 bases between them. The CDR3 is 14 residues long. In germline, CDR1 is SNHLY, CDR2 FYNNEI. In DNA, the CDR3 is TGTGCCAGCAGTGAGGAATACTCTGGAAACACCATATATTTT. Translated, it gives CASSEEYSGNTIYF.

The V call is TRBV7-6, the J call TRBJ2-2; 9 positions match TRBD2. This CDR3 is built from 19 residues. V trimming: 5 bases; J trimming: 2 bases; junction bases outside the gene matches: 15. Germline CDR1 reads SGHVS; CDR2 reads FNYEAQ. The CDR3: CASSPLPPAGGQNTGELFF. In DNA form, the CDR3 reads TGTGCCAGCAGCCCGCTTCCCCCAGCGGGGGGCCAAAACACCGGGGAGCTGTTTTTT.

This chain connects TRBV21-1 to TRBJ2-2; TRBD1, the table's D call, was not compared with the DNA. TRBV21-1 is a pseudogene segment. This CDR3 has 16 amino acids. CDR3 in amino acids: CASSMTPDANTGELFF. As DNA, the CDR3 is TGTGCCAGCAGCATGACACCTGACGCGAACACCGGGGAGCTGTTTTTT.

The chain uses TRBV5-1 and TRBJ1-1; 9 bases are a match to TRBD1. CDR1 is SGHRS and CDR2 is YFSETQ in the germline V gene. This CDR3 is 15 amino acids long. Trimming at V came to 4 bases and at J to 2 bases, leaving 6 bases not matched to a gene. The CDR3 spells CASSEETGGNTEAFF. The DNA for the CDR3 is TGCGCCAGCAGCGAAGAGACAGGGGGTAACACTGAAGCTTTCTTT.

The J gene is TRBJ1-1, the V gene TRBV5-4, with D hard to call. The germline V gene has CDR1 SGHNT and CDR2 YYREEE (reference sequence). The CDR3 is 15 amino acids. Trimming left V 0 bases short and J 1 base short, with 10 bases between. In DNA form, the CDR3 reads TGTGCCAGCAGCTTGGTTGGGGAGGCGAACACTGAAGCTTTCTTT. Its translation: CASSLVGEANTEAFF.

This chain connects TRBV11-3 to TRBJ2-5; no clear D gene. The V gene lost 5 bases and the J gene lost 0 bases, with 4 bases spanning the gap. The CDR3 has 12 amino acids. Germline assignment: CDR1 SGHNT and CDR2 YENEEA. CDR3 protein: CASSPYQETQYF. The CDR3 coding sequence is TGTGCCAGCAGCCCGTACCAAGAGACCCAGTACTTC.

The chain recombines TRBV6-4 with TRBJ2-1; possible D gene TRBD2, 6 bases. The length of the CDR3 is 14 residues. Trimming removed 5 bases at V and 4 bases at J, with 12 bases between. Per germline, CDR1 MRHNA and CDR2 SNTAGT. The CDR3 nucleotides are TGTGCCAGCAGTCCCGGGACTGATTACAATGAGCAGTTCTTC. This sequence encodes CASSPGTDYNEQFF.

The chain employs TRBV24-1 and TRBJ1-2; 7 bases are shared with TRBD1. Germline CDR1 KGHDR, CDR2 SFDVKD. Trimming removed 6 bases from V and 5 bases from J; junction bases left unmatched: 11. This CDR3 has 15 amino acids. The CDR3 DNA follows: TGTGCCACCAGTAGAAAGGGGGCCTGGAGGTATGGCTACACCTTC. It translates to CATSRKGAWRYGYTF.

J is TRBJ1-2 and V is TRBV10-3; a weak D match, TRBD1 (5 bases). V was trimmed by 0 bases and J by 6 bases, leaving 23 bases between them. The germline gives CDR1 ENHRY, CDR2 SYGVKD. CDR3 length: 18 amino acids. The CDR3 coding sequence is TGTGCCATCAGTGAGTCGGGTCCGGGGGGGTTGCCTAAAGATGGCTACACCTTC. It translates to CAISESGPGGLPKDGYTF.

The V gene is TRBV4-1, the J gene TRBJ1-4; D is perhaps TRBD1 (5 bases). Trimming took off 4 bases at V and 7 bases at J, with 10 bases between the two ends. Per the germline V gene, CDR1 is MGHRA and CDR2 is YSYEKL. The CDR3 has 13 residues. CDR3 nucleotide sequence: TGCGCCAGCAGCCTCCGGGACGGTGAAAAACTGTTTTTT. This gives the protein CASSLRDGEKLFF.

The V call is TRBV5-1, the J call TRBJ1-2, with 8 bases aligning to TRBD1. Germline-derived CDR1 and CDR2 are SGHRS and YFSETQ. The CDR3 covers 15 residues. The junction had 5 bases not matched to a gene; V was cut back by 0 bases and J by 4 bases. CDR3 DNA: TGCGCCAGCAGCTTGGTTCAGGGGACAGGCTATGGCTACACCTTC. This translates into CASSLVQGTGYGYTF.

The CDR3 region is CASSGRTGGTNYGYTF. CDR3 sequence (DNA): TGCGCCAGCTCCGGACGGACAGGGGGCACGAACTATGGCTACACCTTC. J is TRBJ1-2 and V is TRBV5-1, with 11 bases that match TRBD1. The V segment lost 7 bases and the J segment 2 bases; nucleotides outside the gene matches: 10. The germline V gene has CDR1 SGHRS and CDR2 YFSETQ. The CDR3 loop spans 16 amino acids.

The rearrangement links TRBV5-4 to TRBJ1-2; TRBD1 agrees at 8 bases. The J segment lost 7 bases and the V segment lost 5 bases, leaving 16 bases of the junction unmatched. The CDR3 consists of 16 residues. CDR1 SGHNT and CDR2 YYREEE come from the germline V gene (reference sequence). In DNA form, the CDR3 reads TGTGCCAGCAGGGACGGGGCAGGGGGCCTTCGGGGTGGCTACACCTTC. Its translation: CASRDGAGGLRGGYTF.

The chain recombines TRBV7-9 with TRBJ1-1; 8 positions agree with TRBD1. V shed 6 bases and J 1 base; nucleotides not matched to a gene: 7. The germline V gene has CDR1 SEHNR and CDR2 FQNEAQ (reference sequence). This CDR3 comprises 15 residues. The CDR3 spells CASSAGGTGNTEAFF. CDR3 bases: TGTGCCAGCAGTGCGGGCGGGACAGGGAACACTGAAGCTTTCTTT.

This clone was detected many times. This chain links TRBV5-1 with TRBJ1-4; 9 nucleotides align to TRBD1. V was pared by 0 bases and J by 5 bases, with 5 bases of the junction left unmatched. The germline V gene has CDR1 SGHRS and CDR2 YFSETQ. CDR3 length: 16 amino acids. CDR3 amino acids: CASSLEGTGKNEKLFF. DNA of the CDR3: TGCGCCAGCAGCTTGGAGGGGACAGGGAAAAATGAAAAACTGTTTTTT.

The CDR3 loop reads CASRVWGELAIMHGYTF. Written as DNA, the CDR3 is TGTGCCAGCAGAGTTTGGGGCGAACTCGCCATTATGCATGGCTACACCTTC. The chain carries TRBV2 and TRBJ1-2; TRBD1 is a possible D gene (5 bases). V was shortened by 6 bases and J by 6 bases, with 26 bases between the two germline ends. Germline-derived CDR1 and CDR2 are SNHLY and FYNNEI. This CDR3 is built from 17 residues.

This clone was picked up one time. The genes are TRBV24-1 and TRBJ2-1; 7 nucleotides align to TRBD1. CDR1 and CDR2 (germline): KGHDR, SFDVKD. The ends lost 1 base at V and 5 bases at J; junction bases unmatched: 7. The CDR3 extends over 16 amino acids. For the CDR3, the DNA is TGTGCCACCAGTGATTTTCAACAGGGGATCGACAATGAGCAGTTCTTC. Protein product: CATSDFQQGIDNEQFF.

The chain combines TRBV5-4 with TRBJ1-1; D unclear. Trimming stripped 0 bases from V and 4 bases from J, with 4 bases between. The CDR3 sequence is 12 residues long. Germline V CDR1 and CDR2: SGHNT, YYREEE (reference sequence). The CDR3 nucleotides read TGTGCCAGCAGCTTGGAGGTCACTGAAGCTTTCTTT. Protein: CASSLEVTEAFF.

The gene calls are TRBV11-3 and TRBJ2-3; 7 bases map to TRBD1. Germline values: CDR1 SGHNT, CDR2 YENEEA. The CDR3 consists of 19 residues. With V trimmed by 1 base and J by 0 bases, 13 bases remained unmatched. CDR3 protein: CASSLGGWGTEPSTDTQYF. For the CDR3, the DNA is TGTGCCAGCAGCTTAGGTGGTTGGGGGACAGAACCTAGCACAGATACGCAGTATTTT.

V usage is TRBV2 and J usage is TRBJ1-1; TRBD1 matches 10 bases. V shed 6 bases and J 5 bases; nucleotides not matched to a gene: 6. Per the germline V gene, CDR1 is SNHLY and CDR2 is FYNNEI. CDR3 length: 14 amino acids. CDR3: CASRGRTGGTEAFF. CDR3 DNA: TGTGCCAGCAGAGGAAGGACAGGGGGGACTGAAGCTTTCTTT.

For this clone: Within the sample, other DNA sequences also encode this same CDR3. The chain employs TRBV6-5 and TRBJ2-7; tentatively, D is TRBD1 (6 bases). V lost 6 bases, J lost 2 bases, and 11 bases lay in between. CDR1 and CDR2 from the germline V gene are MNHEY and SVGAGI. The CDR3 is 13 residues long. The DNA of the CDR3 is TGTGCCAGCAGACCAACAGGGACCTACGAGCAGTACTTC. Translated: CASRPTGTYEQYF.

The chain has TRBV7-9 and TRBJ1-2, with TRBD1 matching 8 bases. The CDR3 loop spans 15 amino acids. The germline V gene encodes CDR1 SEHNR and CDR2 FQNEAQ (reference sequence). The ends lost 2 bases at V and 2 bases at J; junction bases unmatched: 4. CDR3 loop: CASSLLTGANYGYTF. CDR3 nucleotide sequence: TGTGCCAGCAGCTTACTGACAGGGGCAAACTATGGCTACACCTTC.

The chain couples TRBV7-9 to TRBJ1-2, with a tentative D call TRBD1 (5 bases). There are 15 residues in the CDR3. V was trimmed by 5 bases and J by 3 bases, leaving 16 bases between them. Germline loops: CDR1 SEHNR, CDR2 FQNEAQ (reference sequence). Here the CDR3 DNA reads TGTGCCAGCAGCGCGGGGGGGACGGGTCACTATGGCTACACCTTC. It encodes CASSAGGTGHYGYTF.

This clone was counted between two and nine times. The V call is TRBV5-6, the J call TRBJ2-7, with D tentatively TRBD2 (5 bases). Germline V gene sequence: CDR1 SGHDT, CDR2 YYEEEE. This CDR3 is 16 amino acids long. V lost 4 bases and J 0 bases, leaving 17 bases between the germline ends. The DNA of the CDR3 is TGTGCCAGCAGCCCGCTCCTTAATGGGAGCTCCTACGAGCAGTACTTC. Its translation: CASSPLLNGSSYEQYF.

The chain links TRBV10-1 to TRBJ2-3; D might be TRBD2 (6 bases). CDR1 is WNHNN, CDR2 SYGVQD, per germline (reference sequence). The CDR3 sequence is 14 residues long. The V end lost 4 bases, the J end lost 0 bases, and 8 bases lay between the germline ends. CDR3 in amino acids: CASSGGLSTDTQYF. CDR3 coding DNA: TGCGCCAGCAGTGGGGGACTGAGCACAGATACGCAGTATTTT.

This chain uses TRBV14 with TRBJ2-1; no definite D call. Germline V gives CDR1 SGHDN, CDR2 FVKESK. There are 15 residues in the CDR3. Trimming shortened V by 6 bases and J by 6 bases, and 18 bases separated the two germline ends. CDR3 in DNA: TGTGCCAGCAGTCCTCAGGCGCGAGCTCCCAATGAGCAGTTCTTC. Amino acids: CASSPQARAPNEQFF. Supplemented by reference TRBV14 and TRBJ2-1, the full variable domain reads EAGVTQFPSHSVIEKGQTVTLRCDPISGHDNLYWYRRVMGKEIKFLLHFVKESKQDESGMPNNRFLAERTGGTYSTLKVQPAELEDSGVYFCASSPQARAPNEQFFGPGTRLTVL.